This note documents a single TCR beta chain sequence. V lost 4 bases and J lost 3; bases outside the gene matches: 6. This CDR3 region has 17 residues. Germline CDR1 MNHEY, CDR2 SMNVEV (reference sequence). Authors' analysis steps: From reference gene primer amplification, estimates of nucleated cell counts were derived. This table comes from immunoSEQ multiplex PCR, and its TCRdb copy is limited to in-frame clones, with some not included. V and J calls and clone size are those listed in that table; D and trimming were worked out from the DNA. The table lists fewer than 250,000 clones, around four fifths of them singletons. This specimen belongs to a study of blood T cell repertoires in COVID-19. Overall study: The United States, Italy and Spain were the sources of the acute and convalescent COVID-19 samples. PBMCs, B-cell-depleted T cells, or T cells provided the cDNA or gDNA that made up the material.

The chain couples TRBV27 to TRBJ1-4; 12 nucleotides match TRBD1. Sequencing was done on a sample of peripheral blood. The sequence came from a woman in her 50s with acute or convalescent COVID-19. The chain's CDR3 is CASSSPGQGASNEKLFF. CDR3 coding DNA: TGTGCCAGCAGTTCGCCGGGACAGGGGGCTTCTAATGAAAAACTGTTTTTT.